The 10 T cell receptor beta chains given below trace back to one sample, sequenced in a study of monozygotic twins with inflammatory bowel disease. After re-calling the 5' RACE reads, TCRdb lists one entry per CDR3 protein, DNA absent. This sample contains some 150,000 distinct CDR3 sequences. The specimen was blood. All receptors derive from a human donor with ulcerative colitis or Crohn's disease, or a healthy co-twin of an affected twin (not recorded which).

The rearrangement links TRBV20-1 to TRBJ2-5; with no DNA, the TCRdb D assignment of TRBD1 cannot be verified. This CDR3 is 16 amino acids long. The germline gives CDR1 DFQATT, CDR2 SNEGSKA (reference sequence). CDR3 protein: CSASPSDRGFQETQYF.

This CDR3 is CASSIGGRQTQYF. The J gene is TRBJ2-5, the V gene TRBV7-2; TCRdb gives TRBD1 as the D gene, but with no DNA this cannot be confirmed. Germline V gene sequence: CDR1 SGHTA, CDR2 FQGNSA. The CDR3 length is 13 residues.

The V and J genes are TRBV15 and TRBJ1-6. The CDR3 loop spans 13 amino acids. Germline V gene data show CDR1 as LNHNV and CDR2 as YYDKDF (reference sequence). The CDR3 spells CATSTRPNSPLHF.

The V and J genes are TRBV6-4 and TRBJ2-1; TCRdb indicates TRBD2, and absent DNA this call remains unverified. CDR3 length: 15 residues. Germline CDR1 reads MRHNA; CDR2 reads SNTAGT. The CDR3: CASSLEIADYNEQFF.

The chain employs TRBV20-1 and TRBJ2-5; without DNA, the TCRdb call of TRBD1 cannot be checked. This CDR3 contains 14 residues. Germline CDR1 DFQATT, CDR2 SNEGSKA (reference sequence). CDR3 amino acids: CSANRGVSQETQYF.

The rearrangement uses TRBV4-3 and TRBJ2-5; TCRdb's assignment of TRBD1 cannot be checked, as there is no DNA. The CDR3 is made up of 15 amino acids. CDR1 is LGHNA, CDR2 YSLEER, per germline. CDR3: CASSQDRGVQETQYF.

This chain joins TRBV6-1 and TRBJ1-4. The length of the CDR3 is 15 residues. Germline lookup yields CDR1 MNHNS and CDR2 SASEGT. The CDR3 spells CASSPPGRAHEKLFF.

The chain has TRBV11-2 and TRBJ1-2. The CDR3 consists of 15 residues. The germline gives CDR1 SGHAT, CDR2 FQNNGV. CDR3: CASSPQPVGTGGYTF.

V and J are TRBV10-3 and TRBJ1-2. Looked up from germline, CDR1 is ENHRY and CDR2 is SYGVKD. The CDR3 is 15 residues long. CDR3 residues: CAITPEDGPFYGYTF.

The rearrangement links TRBV20-1 to TRBJ2-6; TCRdb's D gene call, TRBD2, goes unchecked for lack of DNA. Germline-derived CDR1 and CDR2 are DFQATT and SNEGSKA (reference sequence). CDR3 length: 16 amino acids. The CDR3 spells CSARLGTTSGANVLTF.